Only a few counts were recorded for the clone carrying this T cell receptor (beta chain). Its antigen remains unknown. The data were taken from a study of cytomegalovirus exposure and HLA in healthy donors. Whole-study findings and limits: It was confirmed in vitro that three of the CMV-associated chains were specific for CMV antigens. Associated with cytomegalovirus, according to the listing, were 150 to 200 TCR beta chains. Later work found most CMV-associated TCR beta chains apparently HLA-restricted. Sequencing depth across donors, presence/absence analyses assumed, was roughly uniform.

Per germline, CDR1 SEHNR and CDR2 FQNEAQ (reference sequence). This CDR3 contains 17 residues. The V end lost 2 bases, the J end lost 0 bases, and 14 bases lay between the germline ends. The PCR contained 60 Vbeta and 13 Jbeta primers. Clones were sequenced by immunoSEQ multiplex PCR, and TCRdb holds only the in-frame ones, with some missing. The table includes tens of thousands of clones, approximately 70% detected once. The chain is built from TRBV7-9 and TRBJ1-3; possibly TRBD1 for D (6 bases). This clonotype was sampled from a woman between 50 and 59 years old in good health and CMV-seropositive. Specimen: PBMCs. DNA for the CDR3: TGTGCCAGCAGCTTACGCGGGGGCTCCCACTCTGGAAACACCATATATTTT. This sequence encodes CASSLRGGSHSGNTIYF.